This paragraph covers one T cell receptor beta chain sequence. It has no known antigen specificity. No clone much larger than this one lies a single base away; base qualities are absent. This record comes from a study of blood T cell repertoires in COVID-19 (dated by TCRdb to 2020 to 2021). For the wider study: Samples from collaborators originated in the United States, Italy and Spain and spanned both the acute and convalescent phases of COVID-19. The material from the prospective study consisted of cDNA or gDNA derived from T cells, B-cell-depleted T cells, or PBMCs. Subjects who had been exposed to COVID-19, were actively infected with it, or had recovered from it provided the deeply sampled blood TCRbeta repertoires that made up the dataset. The repertoires were made available in a free public database intended to serve as a resource for research on the immune response to SARS-CoV-2. Samples were obtained from the ongoing ImmuneRACE study (first 160 participants) and from over a thousand subjects provided by 6 global collaborators. Sample metadata almost always included a de-identified subject ID, COVID-19 status, age in years and sex. Where available, HLA class I and class II types were taken from metadata supplied by the sample provider and were not determined by assay-based typing. Broader findings and caveats from the paper: How much clinical and demographic metadata was included differed by source and by participant, and the metadata was provided uncurated.

TCRbeta CDR3 regions were amplified from genomic DNA using the immunoSEQ Assay, a bias-controlled multiplex PCR. For the original study's pipeline: Nucleated cell counts per sample were estimated from amplification of reference gene primers within the assay. Sequence reads were collapsed and filtered to measure the absolute abundance of every unique TCRbeta CDR3 rearrangement. For each sample, productive Simpson clonality was calculated as the square root of Simpson's diversity index over productive rearrangements. TCRdb holds this immuneACCESS table with in-frame rearrangements only. Some clones are missing; in checked studies, unresolved V genes explain under half, and the rest has no known cause. For V, J and clone size, that table is used; D and trimming come from the DNA. This sample lists about 140,000 clones; approximately 79% were detected once. The biggest ten clones account for around 2.9% of the sample.

CDR1 SGHNT and CDR2 YENEEA were looked up in the germline V gene. From the cysteine up to the phenylalanine, the CDR3 has a length of 12 residues. Solely the CDR3 DNA is kept, with 36 bases framed from the first base. Cut back by 0 bases and 8 bases, the V and J ends lie 5 bases apart. In the prospective study, participants were roughly 18 to 90 years old, resided in approximately 22 geographic areas of the United States, and were enrolled through a virtual design. Cohort assignment in the prospective study relied on participant-reported clinical history from a screening survey and a study questionnaire. ImmuneRACE Cohort 3 recovered participants were defined by two consecutive negative NP/OP PCR tests, healthcare professional clearance, or symptom resolution. In the prospective study, whole blood, serum and a nasopharyngeal or oropharyngeal swab were collected from each participant by mobile phlebotomists. Participants in the prospective study had the option to provide additional blood draws and questionnaires over a 2-month period. Prospective study blood samples were shipped either frozen or at room temperature before DNA extraction.

The V and J segments used are TRBV11-3 and TRBJ2-1; a confident D gene designation cannot be given. The specimen sequenced was PBMCs or T cells enriched from blood (not recorded which). This TCR was recovered from a woman in her forties or fifties who had recovered from COVID-19. The sequenced DNA is TGTGCCAGCAGCTTAGATATCGATGAGCAGTTCTTC. This is translated as CASSLDIDEQFF.